This entry concerns a single T cell receptor beta chain. These data belong to a study of blood T cell repertoires in COVID-19. Overall study context: Samples came from the United States, Italy and Spain, spanning acute and convalescent COVID-19. From T cells, B-cell-depleted T cells, or PBMCs came the material, which was cDNA or gDNA.

Germline-derived CDR1 and CDR2 are MRHNA and SNTAGT. The CDR3 runs 15 residues. The V and J ends lost 5 bases and 4 bases, in that order; junction bases with no gene match: 10. Authors' analysis steps: Amplifying reference gene primers gave estimates of nucleated cell counts. This table comes from immunoSEQ multiplex PCR, and its TCRdb copy is limited to in-frame clones, with some not included. D and trimming come from the DNA, and the V and J calls and clone size come from that table. The repertoire consists of 150,000 to 200,000 clones, with 90% occurring once and the leading ten covering over 15%.

The sequence derives from a man between 60 and 70 years old with active or convalescent COVID-19. Sequenced sample: peripheral blood. The rearrangement joins TRBV6-4 to TRBJ2-7, with TRBD1 matching 8 bases. CDR3 region: CASSTPTGARYEQYF. The CDR3 DNA follows: TGTGCCAGCAGTACCCCGACAGGGGCCAGGTACGAGCAGTACTTC.